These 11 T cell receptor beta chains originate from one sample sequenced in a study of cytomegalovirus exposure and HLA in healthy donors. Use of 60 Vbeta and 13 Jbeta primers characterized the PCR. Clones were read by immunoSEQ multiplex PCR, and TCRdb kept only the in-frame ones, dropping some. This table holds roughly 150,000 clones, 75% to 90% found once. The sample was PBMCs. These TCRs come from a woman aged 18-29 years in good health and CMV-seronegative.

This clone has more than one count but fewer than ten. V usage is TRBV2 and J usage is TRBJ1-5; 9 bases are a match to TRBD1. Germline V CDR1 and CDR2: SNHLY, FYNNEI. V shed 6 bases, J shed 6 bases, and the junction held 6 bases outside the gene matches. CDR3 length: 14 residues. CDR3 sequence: CASRGTGGTQPQHF. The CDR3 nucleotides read TGTGCCAGCAGGGGAACAGGGGGCACTCAGCCCCAGCATTTT.

The DNA of the CDR3 is TGCGCCAGCAGCTCGAGGGAAGGGTCCGAGCAGTACTTC. It codes for CASSSREGSEQYF. The chain joins TRBV5-1 to TRBJ2-7; D may be TRBD2 (5 bases). In germline, CDR1 is SGHRS, CDR2 YFSETQ. The CDR3 sequence is 13 residues long. Trimming removed 3 bases at V and 6 bases at J, with 13 bases between.

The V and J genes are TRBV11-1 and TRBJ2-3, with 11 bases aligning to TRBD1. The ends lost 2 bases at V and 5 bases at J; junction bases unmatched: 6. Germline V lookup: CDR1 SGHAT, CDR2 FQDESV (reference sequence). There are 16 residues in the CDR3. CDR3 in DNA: TGTGCCAGCAGCTTAACCCCGGGACAGGGGGGAGATACGCAGTATTTT. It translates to CASSLTPGQGGDTQYF.

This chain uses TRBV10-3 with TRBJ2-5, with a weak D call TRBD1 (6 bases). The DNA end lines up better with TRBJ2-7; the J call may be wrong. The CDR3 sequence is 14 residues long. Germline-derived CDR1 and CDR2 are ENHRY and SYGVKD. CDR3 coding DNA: TGTGCCATCCGGAAGGACAGACAATCCTACGAGCAGTACTTC. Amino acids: CAIRKDRQSYEQYF.

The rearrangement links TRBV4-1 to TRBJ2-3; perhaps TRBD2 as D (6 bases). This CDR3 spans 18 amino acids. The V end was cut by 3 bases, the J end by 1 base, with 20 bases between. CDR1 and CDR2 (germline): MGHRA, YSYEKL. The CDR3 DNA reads TGCGCCAGCAGCCAGCCCGGACCTAGCGTGGCTGGCACAGATACGCAGTATTTT. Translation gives CASSQPGPSVAGTDTQYF.

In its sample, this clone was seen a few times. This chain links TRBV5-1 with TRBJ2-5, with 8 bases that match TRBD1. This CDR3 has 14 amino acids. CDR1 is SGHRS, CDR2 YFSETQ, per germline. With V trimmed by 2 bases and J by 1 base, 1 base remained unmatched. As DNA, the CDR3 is TGCGCCAGCAGCTTTACAGGGGGCCAAGAGACCCAGTACTTC. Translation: CASSFTGGQETQYF.

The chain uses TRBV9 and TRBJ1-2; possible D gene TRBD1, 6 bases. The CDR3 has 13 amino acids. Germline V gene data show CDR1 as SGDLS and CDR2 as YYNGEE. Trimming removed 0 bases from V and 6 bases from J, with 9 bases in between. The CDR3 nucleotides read TGTGCCAGCAGCGTAGCGGCAGGGGATGGCTACACCTTC. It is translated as CASSVAAGDGYTF.

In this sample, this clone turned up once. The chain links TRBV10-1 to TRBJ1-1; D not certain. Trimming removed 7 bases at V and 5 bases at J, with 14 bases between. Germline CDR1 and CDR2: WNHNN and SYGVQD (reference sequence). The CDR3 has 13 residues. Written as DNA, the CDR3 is TGCGCCAGCACCAAAGAGGTTCGGACTGAAGCTTTCTTT. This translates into CASTKEVRTEAFF.

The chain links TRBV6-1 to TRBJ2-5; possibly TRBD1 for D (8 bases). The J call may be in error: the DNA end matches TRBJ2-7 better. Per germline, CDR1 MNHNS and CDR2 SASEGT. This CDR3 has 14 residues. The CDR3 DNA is TGTGCCAGCAGGATACAGGGGGGGTCCTACGAGCAGTACTTC. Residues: CASRIQGGSYEQYF.

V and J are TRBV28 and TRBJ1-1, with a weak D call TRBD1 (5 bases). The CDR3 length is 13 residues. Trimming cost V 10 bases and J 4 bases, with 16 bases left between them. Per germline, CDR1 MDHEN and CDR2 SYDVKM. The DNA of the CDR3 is TGTGCCATTTCGGGGGGTGGGGGCACTGAAGCTTTCTTT. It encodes CAISGGGGTEAFF.

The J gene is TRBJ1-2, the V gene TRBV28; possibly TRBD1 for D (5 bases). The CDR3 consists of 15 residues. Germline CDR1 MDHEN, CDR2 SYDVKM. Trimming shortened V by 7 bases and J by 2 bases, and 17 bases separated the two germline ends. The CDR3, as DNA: TGTGCCAGCATCCTATCCGGGGGTTTGAACTATGGCTACACCTTC. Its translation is CASILSGGLNYGYTF.